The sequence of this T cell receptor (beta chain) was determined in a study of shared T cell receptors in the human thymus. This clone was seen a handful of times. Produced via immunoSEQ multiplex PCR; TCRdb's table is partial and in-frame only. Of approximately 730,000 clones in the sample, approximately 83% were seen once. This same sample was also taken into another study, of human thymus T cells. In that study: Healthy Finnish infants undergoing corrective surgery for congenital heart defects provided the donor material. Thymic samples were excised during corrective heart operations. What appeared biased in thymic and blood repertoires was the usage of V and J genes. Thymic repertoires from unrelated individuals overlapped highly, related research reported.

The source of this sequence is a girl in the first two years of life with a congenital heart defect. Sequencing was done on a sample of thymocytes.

The CDR3 sequence: CASSQDRQGRNTEAFF. Here the CDR3 DNA reads TGCGCCAGCAGCCAAGATAGACAGGGTAGGAACACTGAAGCTTTCTTT. This chain uses TRBV4-3 with TRBJ1-1; 7 bases align to TRBD1. This CDR3 has 16 residues. The germline V gene encodes CDR1 LGHNA and CDR2 YSLEER. V lost 0 bases and J lost 1; bases outside the gene matches: 5.